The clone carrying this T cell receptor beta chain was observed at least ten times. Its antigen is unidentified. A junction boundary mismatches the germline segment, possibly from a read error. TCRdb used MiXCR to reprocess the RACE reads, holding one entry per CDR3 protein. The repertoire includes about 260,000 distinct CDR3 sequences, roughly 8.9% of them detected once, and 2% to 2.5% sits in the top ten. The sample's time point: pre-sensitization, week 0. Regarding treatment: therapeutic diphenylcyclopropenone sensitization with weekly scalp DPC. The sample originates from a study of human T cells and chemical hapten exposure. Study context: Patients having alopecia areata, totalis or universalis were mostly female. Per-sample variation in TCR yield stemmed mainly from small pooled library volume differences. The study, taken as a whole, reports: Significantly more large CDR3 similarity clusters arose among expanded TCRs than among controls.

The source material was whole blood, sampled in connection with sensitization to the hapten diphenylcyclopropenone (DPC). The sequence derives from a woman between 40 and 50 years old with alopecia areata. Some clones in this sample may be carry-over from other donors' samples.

The DNA of the CDR3 is TGTGCCAGCCGTTACGGAGGGGTGAGAACCGGGGAGCTGTTTTTT. It codes for CASRYGGVRTGELFF. This chain uses TRBV6-2 or TRBV6-3 with TRBJ2-2; perhaps TRBD2 as D (6 bases). The germline CDR1 and CDR2 sequences are MNHEY and SVGEGT. CDR3 size: 15 residues.